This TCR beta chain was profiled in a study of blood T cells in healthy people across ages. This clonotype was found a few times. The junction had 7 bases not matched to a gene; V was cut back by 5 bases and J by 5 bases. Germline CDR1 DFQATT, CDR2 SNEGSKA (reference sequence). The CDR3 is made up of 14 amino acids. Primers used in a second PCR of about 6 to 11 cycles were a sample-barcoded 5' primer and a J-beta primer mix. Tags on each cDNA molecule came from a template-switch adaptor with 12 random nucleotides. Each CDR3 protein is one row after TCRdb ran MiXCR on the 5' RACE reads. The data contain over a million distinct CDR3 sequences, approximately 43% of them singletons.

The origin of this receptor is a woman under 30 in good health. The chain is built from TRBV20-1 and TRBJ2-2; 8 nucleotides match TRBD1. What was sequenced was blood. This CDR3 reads CSAQAGGSTGELFF. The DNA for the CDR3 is TGCAGTGCTCAGGCAGGGGGCAGTACCGGGGAGCTGTTTTTT.